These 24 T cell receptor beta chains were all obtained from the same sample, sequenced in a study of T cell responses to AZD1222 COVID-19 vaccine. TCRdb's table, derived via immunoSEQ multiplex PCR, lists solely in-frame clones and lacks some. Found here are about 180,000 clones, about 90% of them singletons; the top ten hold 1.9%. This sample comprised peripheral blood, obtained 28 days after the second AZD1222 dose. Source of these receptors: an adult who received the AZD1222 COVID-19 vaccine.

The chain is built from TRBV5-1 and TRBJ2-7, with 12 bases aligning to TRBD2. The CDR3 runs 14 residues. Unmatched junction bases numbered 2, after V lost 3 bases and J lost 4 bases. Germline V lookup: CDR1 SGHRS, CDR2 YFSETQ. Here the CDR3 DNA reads TGCGCCAGCAGCTCGGGACTAGCGGGTTACGAGCAGTACTTC. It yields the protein CASSSGLAGYEQYF.

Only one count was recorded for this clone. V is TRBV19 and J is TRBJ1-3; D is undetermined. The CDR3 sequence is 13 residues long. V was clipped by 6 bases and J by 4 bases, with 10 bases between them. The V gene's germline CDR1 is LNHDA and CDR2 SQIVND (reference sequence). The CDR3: CASSNPNGNTIYF. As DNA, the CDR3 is TGTGCCAGTAGCAATCCCAACGGAAACACCATATATTTT. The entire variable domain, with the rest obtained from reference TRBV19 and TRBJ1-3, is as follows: DGGITQSPKYLFRKEGQNVTLSCEQNLNHDAMYWYRQDPGQGLRLIYYSQIVNDFQKGDIAEGYSVSREKKESFPLTVTSAQKNPTAFYLCASSNPNGNTIYFGEGSWLTVV.

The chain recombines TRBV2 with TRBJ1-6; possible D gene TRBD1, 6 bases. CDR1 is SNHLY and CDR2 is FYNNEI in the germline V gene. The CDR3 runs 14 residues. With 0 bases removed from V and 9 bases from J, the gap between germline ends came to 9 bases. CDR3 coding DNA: TGTGCCAGCAGTGAAGCCAGGGGCGGTTCACCCCTCCACTTT. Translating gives CASSEARGGSPLHF.

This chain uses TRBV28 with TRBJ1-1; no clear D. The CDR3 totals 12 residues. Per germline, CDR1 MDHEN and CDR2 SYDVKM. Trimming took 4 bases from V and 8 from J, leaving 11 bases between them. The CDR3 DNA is TGTGCCAGCAGTTCCCTTCCGGCGGAAGCTTTCTTT. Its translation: CASSSLPAEAFF.

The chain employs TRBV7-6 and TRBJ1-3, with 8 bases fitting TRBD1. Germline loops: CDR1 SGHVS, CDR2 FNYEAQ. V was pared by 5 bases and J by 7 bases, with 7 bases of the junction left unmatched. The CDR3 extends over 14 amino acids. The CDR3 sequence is CASSRGGQGNTIYF. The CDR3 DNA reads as TGTGCCAGCAGCAGAGGTGGACAGGGTAACACCATATATTTT.

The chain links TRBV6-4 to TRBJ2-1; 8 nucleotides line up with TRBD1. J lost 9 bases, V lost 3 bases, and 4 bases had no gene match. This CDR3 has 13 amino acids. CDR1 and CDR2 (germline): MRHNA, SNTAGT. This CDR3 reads CASSEDRVGEQFF. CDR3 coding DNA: TGTGCCAGCAGTGAGGACAGGGTTGGTGAGCAGTTCTTC.

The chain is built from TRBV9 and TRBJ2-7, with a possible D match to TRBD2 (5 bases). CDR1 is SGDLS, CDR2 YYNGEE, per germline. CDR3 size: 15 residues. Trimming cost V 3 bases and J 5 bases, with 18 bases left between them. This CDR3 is CASSGPSREKNEQYF. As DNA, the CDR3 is TGTGCCAGCAGCGGCCCATCGAGGGAGAAAAACGAGCAGTACTTC.

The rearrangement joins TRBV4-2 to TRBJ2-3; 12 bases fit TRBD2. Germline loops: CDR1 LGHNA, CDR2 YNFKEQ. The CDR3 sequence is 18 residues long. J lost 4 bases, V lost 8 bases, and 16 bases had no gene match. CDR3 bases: TGTGCCAGCGGAACTAGCGGGGGGCCCGCTGGGCGCGCAGATACGCAGTATTTT. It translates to CASGTSGGPAGRADTQYF.

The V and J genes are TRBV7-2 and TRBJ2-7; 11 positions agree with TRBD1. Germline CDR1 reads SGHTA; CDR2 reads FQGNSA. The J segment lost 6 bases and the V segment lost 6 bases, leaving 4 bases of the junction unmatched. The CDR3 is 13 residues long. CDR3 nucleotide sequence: TGTGCCAGCAGGGACAGGGGGCAGCTCGAGCAGTACTTC. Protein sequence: CASRDRGQLEQYF.

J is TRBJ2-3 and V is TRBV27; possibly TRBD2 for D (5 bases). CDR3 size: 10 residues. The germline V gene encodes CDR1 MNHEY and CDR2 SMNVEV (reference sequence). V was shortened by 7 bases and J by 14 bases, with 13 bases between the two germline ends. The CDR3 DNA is TGTGCCAGCAAGCGGACCAGGTGGTATTTT. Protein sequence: CASKRTRWYF.

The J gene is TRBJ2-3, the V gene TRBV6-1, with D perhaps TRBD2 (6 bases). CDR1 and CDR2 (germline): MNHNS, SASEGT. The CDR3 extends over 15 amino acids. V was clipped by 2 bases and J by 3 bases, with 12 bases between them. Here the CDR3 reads CASSEPPGRTDTQYF. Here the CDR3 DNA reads TGTGCCAGCAGTGAACCCCCGGGGAGGACAGATACGCAGTATTTT.

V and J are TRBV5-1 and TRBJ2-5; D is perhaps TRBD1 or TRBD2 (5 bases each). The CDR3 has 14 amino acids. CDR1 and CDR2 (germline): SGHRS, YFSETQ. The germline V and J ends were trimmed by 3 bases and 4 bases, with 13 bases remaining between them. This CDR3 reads CASSSGTERETQYF. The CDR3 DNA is TGCGCCAGCAGCTCCGGGACGGAGCGAGAGACCCAGTACTTC.

The CDR3 loop reads CASSLQSWGTDTQYF. The CDR3 DNA is TGTGCCAGCAGCTTACAATCTTGGGGCACAGATACGCAGTATTTT. The chain joins TRBV7-9 to TRBJ2-3, with D unresolved. Trimming took 2 bases from V and 1 from J, leaving 10 bases between them. CDR3 length: 15 amino acids. CDR1 SEHNR and CDR2 FQNEAQ come from the germline V gene (reference sequence).

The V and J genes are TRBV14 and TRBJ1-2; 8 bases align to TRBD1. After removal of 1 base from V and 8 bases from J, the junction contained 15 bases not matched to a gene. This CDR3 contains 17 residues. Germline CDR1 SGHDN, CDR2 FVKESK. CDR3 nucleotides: TGTGCCAGCAGCCAAGGGAAAGGGGACAGGCCCTTATGGGGCTACACCTTC. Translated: CASSQGKGDRPLWGYTF.

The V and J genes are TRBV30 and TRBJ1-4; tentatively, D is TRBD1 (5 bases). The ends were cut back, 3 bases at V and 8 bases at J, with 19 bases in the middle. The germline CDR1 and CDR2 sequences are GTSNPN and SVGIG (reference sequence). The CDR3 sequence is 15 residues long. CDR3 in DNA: TGTGCCTGGAGCCCCGCCGGGACCTTGGAGGAAAAACTGTTTTTT. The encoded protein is CAWSPAGTLEEKLFF.

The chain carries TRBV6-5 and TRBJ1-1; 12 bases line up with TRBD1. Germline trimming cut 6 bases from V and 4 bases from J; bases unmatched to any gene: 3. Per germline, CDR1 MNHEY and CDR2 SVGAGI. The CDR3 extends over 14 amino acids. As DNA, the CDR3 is TGTGCCAGCAGGAGGGACAGGGGGCGCACTGAAGCTTTCTTT. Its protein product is CASRRDRGRTEAFF.

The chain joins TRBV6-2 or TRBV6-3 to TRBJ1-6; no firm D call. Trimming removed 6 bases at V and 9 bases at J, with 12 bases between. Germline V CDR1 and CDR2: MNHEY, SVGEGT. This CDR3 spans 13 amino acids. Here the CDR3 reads CASRPTTGSPLHF. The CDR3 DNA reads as TGTGCCAGCAGACCTACAACTGGTTCACCCCTCCACTTT.

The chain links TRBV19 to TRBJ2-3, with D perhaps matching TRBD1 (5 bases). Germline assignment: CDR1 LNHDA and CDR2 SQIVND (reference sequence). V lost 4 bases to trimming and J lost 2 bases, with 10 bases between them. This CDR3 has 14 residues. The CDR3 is CASSKQDTTDTQYF. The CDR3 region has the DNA TGTGCCAGTAGTAAACAGGATACCACAGATACGCAGTATTTT.

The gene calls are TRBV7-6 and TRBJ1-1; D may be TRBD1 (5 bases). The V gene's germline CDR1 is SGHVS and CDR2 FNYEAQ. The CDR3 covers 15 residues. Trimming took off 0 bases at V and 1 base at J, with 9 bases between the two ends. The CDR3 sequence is CASSLAYGGNTEAFF. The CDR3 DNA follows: TGTGCCAGCAGCTTAGCTTACGGGGGGAACACTGAAGCTTTCTTT.

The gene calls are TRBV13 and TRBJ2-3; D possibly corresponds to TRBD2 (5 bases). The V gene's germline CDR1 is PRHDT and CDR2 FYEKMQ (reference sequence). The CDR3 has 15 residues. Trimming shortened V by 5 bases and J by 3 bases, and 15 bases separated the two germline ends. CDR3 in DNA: TGTGCCAGCAGCGCGAGCGAGAGGAGGACAGATACGCAGTATTTT. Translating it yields CASSASERRTDTQYF.

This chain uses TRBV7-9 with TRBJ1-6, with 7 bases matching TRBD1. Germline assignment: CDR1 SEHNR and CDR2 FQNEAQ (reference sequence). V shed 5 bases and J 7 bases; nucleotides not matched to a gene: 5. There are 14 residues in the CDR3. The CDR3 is CASSPTGSNSPLHF. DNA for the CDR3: TGTGCCAGCAGCCCGACAGGGTCGAATTCACCCCTCCACTTT. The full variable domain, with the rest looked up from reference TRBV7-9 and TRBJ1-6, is DTGVSQNPRHKITKRGQNVTFRCDPISEHNRLYWYRQTLGQGPEFLTYFQNEAQLEKSRLLSDRFSAERPKGSFSTLEIQRTEQGDSAMYLCASSPTGSNSPLHFGNGTRLTVT.

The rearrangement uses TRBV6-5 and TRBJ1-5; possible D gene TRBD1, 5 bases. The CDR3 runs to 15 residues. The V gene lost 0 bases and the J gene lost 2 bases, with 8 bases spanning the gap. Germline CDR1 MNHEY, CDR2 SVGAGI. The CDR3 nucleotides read TGTGCCAGCAGTTACTCAGGGGAAGGCAATCAGCCCCAGCATTTT. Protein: CASSYSGEGNQPQHF.

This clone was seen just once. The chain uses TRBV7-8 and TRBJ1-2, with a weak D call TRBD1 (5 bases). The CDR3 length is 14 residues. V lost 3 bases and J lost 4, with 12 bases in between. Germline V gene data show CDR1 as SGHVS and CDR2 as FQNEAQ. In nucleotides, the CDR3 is TGTGCCAGCAGCTTGACCAGGGTTTCCTATGGCTACACCTTC. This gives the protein CASSLTRVSYGYTF.

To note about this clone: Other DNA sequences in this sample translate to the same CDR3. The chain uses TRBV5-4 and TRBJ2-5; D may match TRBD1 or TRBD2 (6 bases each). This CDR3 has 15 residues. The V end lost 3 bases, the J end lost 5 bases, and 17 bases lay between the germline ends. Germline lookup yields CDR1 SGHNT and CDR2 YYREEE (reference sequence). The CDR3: CASSSSLGGGETQYF. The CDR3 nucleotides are TGTGCCAGCAGCTCGTCCCTGGGGGGCGGGGAGACCCAGTACTTC.